This TCR beta chain was profiled in a study of tumor-infiltrating lymphocytes in primary liver carcinoma. Remarks on this clonotype: An end of the junction differs from the germline gene, which may be a read error.

This CDR3 contains 16 residues. Germline-derived CDR1 and CDR2 are MNHNS and SASEGT. With approximately 500 ng total RNA as template and a constant-region primer, TCR beta cDNA was made. Sequencing libraries for TCR beta derived from three nested multiplex PCR rounds that used slightly modified ARM-PCR. For approximately 11 cycles apiece, the opening two PCR rounds ran with TRBV1-TRBV30 forward primers and a C-beta reverse primer. Using its own MiXCR run on the multiplex PCR reads, TCRdb lists one record per CDR3 protein. Of approximately 110,000 distinct CDR3 sequences listed, 55% to 75% are singletons. Scientists recovered RNA and DNA together from approximately 20-30 mg of unsorted bulk tissue.

The TCR comes from a woman aged 55-69 years with primary liver carcinoma and hepatitis B virus infection. The V call is TRBV6-1, the J call TRBJ2-7; 10 bases line up with TRBD2. The sample taken for sequencing was liver tumor tissue from sampling region 3. Subset of the sample: tumor region T3, left-lateral pole. The CDR3 bases are TGTGCCATCAGTACTAGCGGGGCCCGCGGCTCCTACGAGCAGTACTTC. Its protein product is CAISTSGARGSYEQYF.